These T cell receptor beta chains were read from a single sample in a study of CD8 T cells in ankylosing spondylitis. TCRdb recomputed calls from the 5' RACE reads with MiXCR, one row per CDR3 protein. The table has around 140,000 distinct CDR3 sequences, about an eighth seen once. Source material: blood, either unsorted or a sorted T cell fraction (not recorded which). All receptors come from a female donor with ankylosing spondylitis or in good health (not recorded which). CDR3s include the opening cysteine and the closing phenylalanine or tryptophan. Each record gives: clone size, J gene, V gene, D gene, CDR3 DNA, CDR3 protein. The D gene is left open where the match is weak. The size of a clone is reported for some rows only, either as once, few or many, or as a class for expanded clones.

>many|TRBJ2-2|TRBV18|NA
TGTGCCACCTCCGAGAGGGTCAGCACCGGGGAGCTGTTTTTT
CATSERVSTGELFF
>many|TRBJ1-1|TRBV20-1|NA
TGCAGTGCGAAAGGAGGGGCCGAGGAGAACACTGAAGCTTTCTTT
CSAKGGAEENTEAFF
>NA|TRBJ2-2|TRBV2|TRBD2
TGTGCCAGCAGTGAGGTGGCGGGAGTCCCCGGGGAGCTGTTTTTT
CASSEVAGVPGELFF
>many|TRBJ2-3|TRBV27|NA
TGTGCCAGCAGGGGGATCCTCACCGTTAGCACAGATACGCAGTATTTT
CASRGILTVSTDTQYF
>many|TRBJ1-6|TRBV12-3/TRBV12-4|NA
TGTGCCAGCTCCCCACAGATCTATAATTCACCCCTCCACTTT
CASSPQIYNSPLHF
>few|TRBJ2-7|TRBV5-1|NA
TGCGCCAGCAGTACCGGGACGCTACCCCGGGAGCAGTACTTC
CASSTGTLPREQYF
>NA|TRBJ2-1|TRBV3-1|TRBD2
TGTGCCAGCAGCGGTCCGGGACTAGGGTTCGATGAGCAGTTCTTC
CASSGPGLGFDEQFF
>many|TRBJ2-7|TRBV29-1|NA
TGCAGCGTTGGCGGGACGGAGTCCTACGAGCAGTACTTC
CSVGGTESYEQYF
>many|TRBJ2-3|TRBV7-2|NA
TGTGCCAGCAGGGAGGCTAGCTCAAGCACAGATACGCAGTATTTT
CASREASSSTDTQYF
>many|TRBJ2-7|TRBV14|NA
TGTGCCAGCAGCCATTCGTGGACAAACTACGAGCAGTACTTC
CASSHSWTNYEQYF
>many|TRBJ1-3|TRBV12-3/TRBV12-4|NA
TGTGCCAGCAGACTAGGGGCCAGCTCTGGAAACACCATATATTTT
CASRLGASSGNTIYF
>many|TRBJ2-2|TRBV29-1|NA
TGCAGCGTTGATTTGGACCGAAACACCGGGGAGCTGTTTTTT
CSVDLDRNTGELFF